This T cell receptor (beta chain) was observed in a study of spatial heterogeneity in lung cancer. The table lists this clonotype with a few counts. As for time point: sample taken at primary tumor resection. The donor group consisted of around 66 patients who had untreated, early-stage non-small cell lung cancer. Without sorting, whole RNA was sequenced from tumor, nontumor lung or frozen PBMC. A unique molecular identifier was carried by every single TCR cDNA molecule. Each CDR3 protein is one row after TCRdb ran MiXCR on the 5' RACE reads. The table shows 75,000 or so distinct CDR3 sequences, with roughly 8% occurring only once. The sample consisted of PBMCs, taken at surgery. The sequence came from a male donor with early-stage non-small cell lung cancer.

CDR3 DNA sequence: TGTGCCAGCAGCTTTTGGGGGAATGAGCAGTTCTTC. Amino acid sequence: CASSFWGNEQFF. The chain joins TRBV7-2 to TRBJ2-1; D might be TRBD1 or TRBD2, each matching 5 bases. The germline V gene has CDR1 SGHTA and CDR2 FQGNSA. This CDR3 has 12 residues. V lost 3 bases and J lost 7, with 7 bases in between.